The clone carrying this T cell receptor beta chain was found a few times. Its antigen is undetermined. The data belong to a study of T-cell reconstitution after alpha-beta-depleted transplantation in children. General study results and limits: A year post-transplant, T-cell counts and diversity derived mostly from newly produced T cells. Where alpha-beta T cells came from about two months after transplant was reportedly several hundred expanded graft clones.

Looked up from germline, CDR1 is SGHRS and CDR2 is YFSETQ. Trimming removed 0 bases from V and 7 bases from J, with 10 bases in between. The CDR3 length is 13 residues. The library targeted TCRbeta and was prepared with unique molecular identifiers. MiXCR was run by TCRdb on the PCR reads, yielding one entry per CDR3 protein. The sample comprises about 98,000 distinct CDR3 sequences, roughly a quarter of which are singletons, and roughly 23% rests with the top ten. The sample here was PBMCs, taken before TCRalphabeta/CD19-depleted stem cell transplant. The chain employs TRBV5-1 and TRBJ1-2; D is unresolved. The source of this sequence is a boy younger than 10 with acute lymphoblastic leukemia, due to receive a stem cell transplant. Here the CDR3 DNA reads TGCGCCAGCAGCTTGGGATCGGAACCTGGCTACACCTTC. Protein: CASSLGSEPGYTF.